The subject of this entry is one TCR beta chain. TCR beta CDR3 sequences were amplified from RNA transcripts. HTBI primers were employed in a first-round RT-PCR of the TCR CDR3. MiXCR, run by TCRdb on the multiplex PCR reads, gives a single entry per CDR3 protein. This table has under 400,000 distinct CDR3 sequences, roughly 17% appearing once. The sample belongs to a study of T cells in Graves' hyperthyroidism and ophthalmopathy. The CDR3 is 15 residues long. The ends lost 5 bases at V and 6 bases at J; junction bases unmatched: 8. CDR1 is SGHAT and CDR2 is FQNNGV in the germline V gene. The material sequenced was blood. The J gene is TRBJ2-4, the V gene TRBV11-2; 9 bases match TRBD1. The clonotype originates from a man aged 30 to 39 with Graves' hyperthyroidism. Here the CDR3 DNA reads TGTGCCAGCAGCCCCTCCCCGGGACAGGGAAACATTCAGTACTTC. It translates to CASSPSPGQGNIQYF.